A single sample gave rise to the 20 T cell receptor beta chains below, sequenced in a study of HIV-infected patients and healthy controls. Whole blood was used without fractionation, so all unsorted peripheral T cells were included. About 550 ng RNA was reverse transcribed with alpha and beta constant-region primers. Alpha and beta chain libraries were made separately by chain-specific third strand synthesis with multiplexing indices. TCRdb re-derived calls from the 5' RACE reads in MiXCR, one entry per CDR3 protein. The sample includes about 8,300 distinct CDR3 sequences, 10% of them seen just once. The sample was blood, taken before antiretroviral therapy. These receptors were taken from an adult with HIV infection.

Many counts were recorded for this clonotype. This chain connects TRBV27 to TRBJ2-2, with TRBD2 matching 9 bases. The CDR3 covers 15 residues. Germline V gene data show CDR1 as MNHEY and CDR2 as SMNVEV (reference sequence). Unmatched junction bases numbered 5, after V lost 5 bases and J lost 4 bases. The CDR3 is CASSGSGGITGELFF. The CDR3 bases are TGTGCCAGCAGTGGTAGCGGGGGCATCACCGGGGAGCTGTTTTTT.

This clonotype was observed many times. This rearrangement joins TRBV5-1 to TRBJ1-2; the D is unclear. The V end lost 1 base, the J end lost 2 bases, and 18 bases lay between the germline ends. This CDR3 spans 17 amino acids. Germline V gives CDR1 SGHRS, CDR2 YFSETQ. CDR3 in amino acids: CASSLLPFGQLNYGYTF. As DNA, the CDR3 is TGCGCCAGCAGCTTGTTACCCTTTGGCCAACTCAACTATGGCTACACCTTC.

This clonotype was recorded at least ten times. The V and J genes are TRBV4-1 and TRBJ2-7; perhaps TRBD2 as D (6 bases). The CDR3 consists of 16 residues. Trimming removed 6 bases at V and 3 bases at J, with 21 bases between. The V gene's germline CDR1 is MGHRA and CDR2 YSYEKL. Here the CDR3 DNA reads TGCGCCAGCAGAATAACCTCGGGAGTGGGTGTCTACGAGCAGTACTTC. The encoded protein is CASRITSGVGVYEQYF.

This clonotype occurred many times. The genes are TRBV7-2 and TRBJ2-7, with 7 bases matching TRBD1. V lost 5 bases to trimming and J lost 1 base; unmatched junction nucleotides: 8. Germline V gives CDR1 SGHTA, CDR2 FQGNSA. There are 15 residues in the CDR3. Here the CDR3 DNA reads TGTGCCAGCAGCGACGCCGGGACAGTATCCTACGAGCAGTACTTC. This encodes CASSDAGTVSYEQYF.

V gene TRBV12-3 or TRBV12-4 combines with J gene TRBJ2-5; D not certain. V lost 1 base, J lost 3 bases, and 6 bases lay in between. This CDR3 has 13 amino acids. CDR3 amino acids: CASSLGVEETQYF. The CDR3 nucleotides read TGTGCCAGCAGTTTAGGCGTCGAAGAGACCCAGTACTTC.

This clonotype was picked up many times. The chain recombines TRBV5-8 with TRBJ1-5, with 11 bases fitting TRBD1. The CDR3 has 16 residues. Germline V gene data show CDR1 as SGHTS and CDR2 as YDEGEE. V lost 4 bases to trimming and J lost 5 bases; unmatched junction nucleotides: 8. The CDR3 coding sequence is TGTGCCAGCAGCCTTCGGACAGGGGGCGGACATCAGCCCCAGCATTTT. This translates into CASSLRTGGGHQPQHF.

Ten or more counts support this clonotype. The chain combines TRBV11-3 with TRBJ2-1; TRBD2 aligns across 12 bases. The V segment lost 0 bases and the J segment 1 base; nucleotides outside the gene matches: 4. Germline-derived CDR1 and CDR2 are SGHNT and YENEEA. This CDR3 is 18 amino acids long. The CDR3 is CASSLDRLAGGSYNEQFF. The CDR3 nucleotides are TGTGCCAGCAGCTTAGATCGTCTAGCGGGAGGGTCCTACAATGAGCAGTTCTTC.

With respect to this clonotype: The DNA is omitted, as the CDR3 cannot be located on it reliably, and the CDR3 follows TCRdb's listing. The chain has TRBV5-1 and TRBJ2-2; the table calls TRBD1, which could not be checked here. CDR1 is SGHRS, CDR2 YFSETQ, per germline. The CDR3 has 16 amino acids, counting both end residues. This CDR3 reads CARVPRAVRTPGSCFF.

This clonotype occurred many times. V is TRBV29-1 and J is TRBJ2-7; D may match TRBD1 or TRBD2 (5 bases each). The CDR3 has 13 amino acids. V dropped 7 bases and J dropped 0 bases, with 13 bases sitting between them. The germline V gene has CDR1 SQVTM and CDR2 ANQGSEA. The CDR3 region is CSGRDGASYEQYF. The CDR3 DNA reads TGCAGCGGACGGGACGGAGCCTCCTACGAGCAGTACTTC.

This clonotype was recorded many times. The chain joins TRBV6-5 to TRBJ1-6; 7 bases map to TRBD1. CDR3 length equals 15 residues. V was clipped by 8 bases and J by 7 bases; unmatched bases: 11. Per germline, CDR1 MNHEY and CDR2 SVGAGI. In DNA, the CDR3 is TGTGCCAGCGGGTTGACAGGGACCTGGAATTCACCCCTCCACTTT. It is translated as CASGLTGTWNSPLHF.

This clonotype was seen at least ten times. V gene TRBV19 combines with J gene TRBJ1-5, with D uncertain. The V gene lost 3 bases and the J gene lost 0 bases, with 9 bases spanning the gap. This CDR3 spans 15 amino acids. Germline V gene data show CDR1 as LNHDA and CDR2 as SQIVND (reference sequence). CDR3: CASSMSTFSNQPQHF. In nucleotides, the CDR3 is TGTGCCAGTAGTATGTCTACATTTAGCAATCAGCCCCAGCATTTT.

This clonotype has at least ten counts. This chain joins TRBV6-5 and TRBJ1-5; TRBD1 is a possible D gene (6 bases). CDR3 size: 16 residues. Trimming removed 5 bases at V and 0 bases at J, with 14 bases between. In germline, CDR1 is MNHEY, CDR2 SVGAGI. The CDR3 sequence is CASSRRQDLSNQPQHF. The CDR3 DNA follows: TGTGCCAGCAGTCGCAGACAGGACCTTAGCAATCAGCCCCAGCATTTT.

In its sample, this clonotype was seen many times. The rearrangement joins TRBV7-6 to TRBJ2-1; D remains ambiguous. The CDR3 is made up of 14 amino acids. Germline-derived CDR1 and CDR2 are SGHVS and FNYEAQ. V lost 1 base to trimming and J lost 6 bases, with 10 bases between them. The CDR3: CASSLVQTFNEQFF. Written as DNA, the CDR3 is TGTGCCAGCAGCTTAGTACAGACATTCAATGAGCAGTTCTTC.

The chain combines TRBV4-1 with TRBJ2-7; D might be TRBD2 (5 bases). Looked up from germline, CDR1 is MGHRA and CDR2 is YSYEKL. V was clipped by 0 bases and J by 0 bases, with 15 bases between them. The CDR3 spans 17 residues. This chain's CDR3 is CASSQDHAGVSSYEQYF. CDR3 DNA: TGCGCCAGCAGCCAAGATCATGCCGGGGTTAGCTCCTACGAGCAGTACTTC.

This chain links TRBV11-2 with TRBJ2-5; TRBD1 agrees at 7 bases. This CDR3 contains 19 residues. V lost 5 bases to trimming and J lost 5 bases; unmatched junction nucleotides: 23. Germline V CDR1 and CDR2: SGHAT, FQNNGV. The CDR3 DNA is TGTGCCAGCAGCCACACGCGTACGTTAGTCGGGACAGTGCGGGAGACCCAGTACTTC. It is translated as CASSHTRTLVGTVRETQYF.

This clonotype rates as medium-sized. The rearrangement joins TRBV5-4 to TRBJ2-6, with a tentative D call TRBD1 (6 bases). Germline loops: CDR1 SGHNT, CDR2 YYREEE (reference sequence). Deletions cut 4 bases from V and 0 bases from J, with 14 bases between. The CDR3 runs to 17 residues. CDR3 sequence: CASSDMTGPSGANVLTF. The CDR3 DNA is TGTGCCAGCAGCGATATGACAGGCCCCTCTGGGGCCAACGTCCTGACTTTC. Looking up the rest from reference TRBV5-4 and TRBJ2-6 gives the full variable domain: ETGVTQSPTHLIKTRGQQVTLRCSSQSGHNTVSWYQQALGQGPQFIFQYYREEENGRGNFPPRFSGLQFPNYSSELNVNALELDDSALYLCASSDMTGPSGANVLTFGAGSRLTVL.

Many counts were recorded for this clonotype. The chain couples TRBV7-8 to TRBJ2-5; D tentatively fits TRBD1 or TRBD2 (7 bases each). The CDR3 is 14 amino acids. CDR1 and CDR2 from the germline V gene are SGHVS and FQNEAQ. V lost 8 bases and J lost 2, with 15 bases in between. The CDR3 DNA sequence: TGTGCCAGCTGGGGGAGGGGGCCTCAAGAGACCCAGTACTTC. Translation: CASWGRGPQETQYF.

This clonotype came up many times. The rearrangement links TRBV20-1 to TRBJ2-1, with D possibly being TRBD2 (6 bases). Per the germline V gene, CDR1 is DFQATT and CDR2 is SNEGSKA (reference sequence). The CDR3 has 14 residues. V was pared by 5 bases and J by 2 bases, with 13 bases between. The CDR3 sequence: CSALEGLAYNEQFF. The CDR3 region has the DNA TGCAGTGCTTTGGAGGGCCTCGCCTACAATGAGCAGTTCTTC.

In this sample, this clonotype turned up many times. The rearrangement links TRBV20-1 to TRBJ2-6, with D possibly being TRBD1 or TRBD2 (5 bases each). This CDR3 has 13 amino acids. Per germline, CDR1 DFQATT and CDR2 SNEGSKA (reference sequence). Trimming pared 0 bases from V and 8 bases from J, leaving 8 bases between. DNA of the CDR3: TGCAGTGCTAGAGATGGGGGTCCCAACGTCCTGACTTTC. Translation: CSARDGGPNVLTF.

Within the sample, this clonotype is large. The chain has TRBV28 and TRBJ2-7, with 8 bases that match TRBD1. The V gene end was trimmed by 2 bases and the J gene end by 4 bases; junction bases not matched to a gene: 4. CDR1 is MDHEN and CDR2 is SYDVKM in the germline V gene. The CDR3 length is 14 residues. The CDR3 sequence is CASSLAGGGYEQYF. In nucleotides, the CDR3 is TGTGCCAGCAGTTTAGCAGGGGGCGGGTACGAGCAGTACTTC.